Presented here are 26 T cell receptor beta chains from one specimen sequenced in a study of CD8 T cells in ankylosing spondylitis. Via MiXCR, TCRdb re-called the 5' RACE reads, giving one row per CDR3 protein. The table has about 340,000 distinct CDR3 sequences, about 14% seen once. Sequencing used blood, either unsorted or a sorted T cell fraction (not recorded which). The receptors were gathered from a male donor with ankylosing spondylitis or in good health (not recorded which).

The chain has TRBV29-1 and TRBJ2-1, with D tentatively TRBD1 or TRBD2 (5 bases each). From germline, CDR1 is SQVTM and CDR2 ANQGSEA. Trimming shortened V by 5 bases and J by 4 bases, and 15 bases separated the two germline ends. CDR3 length equals 14 residues. In nucleotides, the CDR3 is TGCAGCGTTAGGGACCTTGCGCCGTACAATGAGCAGTTCTTC. It translates to CSVRDLAPYNEQFF.

This clonotype was found a few times. A much bigger clone sits one base away, suggesting this may be a read error. The chain carries TRBV20-1 and TRBJ1-2, with D tentatively TRBD1 (5 bases). Trimming pared 3 bases from V and 4 bases from J, leaving 9 bases between. Germline V lookup: CDR1 DFQATT, CDR2 SNEGSKA (reference sequence). This CDR3 has 12 amino acids. CDR3 loop: CSASEGIYGYTF. The CDR3 nucleotides read TGCAGTGCTAGTGAGGGGATCTATGGCTACACCTTC.

This clonotype has a handful of counts. V usage is TRBV9 and J usage is TRBJ2-7; D is ambiguous. The CDR3 is 16 residues long. The germline V gene encodes CDR1 SGDLS and CDR2 YYNGEE. V gave up 1 base and J gave up 4 bases, with 18 bases separating them. The CDR3 loop is CASSVRPAGLSYEQYF. For the CDR3, the DNA is TGTGCCAGCAGCGTAAGGCCCGCCGGCTTGTCTTACGAGCAGTACTTC.

This CDR3 is CASSPRDRKETQYF. The CDR3 DNA sequence: TGTGCCAGCAGTCCCAGGGACAGGAAAGAGACCCAGTACTTC. This chain links TRBV27 with TRBJ2-5; 8 nucleotides align to TRBD1. V dropped 5 bases and J dropped 3; count of bases not matched to a gene: 5. The CDR3 covers 14 residues. Germline V gene lookup returns CDR1 MNHEY and CDR2 SMNVEV (reference sequence).

This clonotype was picked up a small number of times. J is TRBJ2-1 and V is TRBV4-2; TRBD1 matches 12 bases. The germline V gene has CDR1 LGHNA and CDR2 YNFKEQ. The CDR3 sequence is 19 residues long. The junction had 17 bases not matched to a gene; V was cut back by 0 bases and J by 11 bases. CDR3 loop: CASSQDVGQGAVAGVKQFF. In DNA, the CDR3 is TGTGCCAGCAGCCAAGATGTGGGACAGGGGGCGGTGGCGGGAGTAAAGCAGTTCTTC.

The chain couples TRBV20-1 to TRBJ1-5; TRBD1 matches 9 bases. The CDR3 covers 14 residues. J was trimmed by 2 bases and V by 6 bases; bases with no gene match: 5. Per germline, CDR1 DFQATT and CDR2 SNEGSKA (reference sequence). The CDR3 sequence: CSANRGHGNQPQHF. The DNA for the CDR3 is TGCAGTGCGAACAGGGGGCATGGCAATCAGCCCCAGCATTTT.

The sample holds a few counts of this clonotype. The V and J genes are TRBV6-2 or TRBV6-3 and TRBJ2-1; 16 bases map to TRBD2. The CDR3 spans 18 residues. The germline V gene encodes CDR1 MNHEY and CDR2 SVGEGT. V shed 1 base, J shed 2 bases, and the junction held 2 bases outside the gene matches. The CDR3 loop is CASSYWGLAGGPYNEQFF. The CDR3 DNA reads TGTGCCAGCAGTTACTGGGGACTAGCGGGAGGGCCCTACAATGAGCAGTTCTTC.

This clonotype occurred many times. The chain employs TRBV7-2 and TRBJ1-5; D might be TRBD1 (6 bases). The CDR3 is 14 amino acids. Germline CDR1 and CDR2: SGHTA and FQGNSA. The germline V and J ends were trimmed by 5 bases and 7 bases, with 15 bases remaining between them. This CDR3 reads CASSTTGGRQPQHF. The CDR3 nucleotides are TGTGCCAGCAGCACGACAGGAGGGAGACAGCCCCAGCATTTT.

This sequence joins TRBV7-2 and TRBJ2-2, with a weak D call TRBD1 (6 bases). CDR1 is SGHTA, CDR2 FQGNSA, per germline. The CDR3 runs 15 residues. Trimming took off 5 bases at V and 7 bases at J, with 17 bases between the two ends. CDR3 sequence reads: CASSLQGSWGGELFF. CDR3 nucleotide sequence: TGTGCCAGCAGCCTCCAGGGGTCCTGGGGCGGGGAGCTGTTTTTT.

The rearrangement uses TRBV5-1 and TRBJ2-5; weak D call: TRBD1 (5 bases). Germline CDR1 is SGHRS and CDR2 is YFSETQ. V gave up 4 bases and J gave up 2 bases, with 12 bases separating them. The CDR3 length is 14 residues. CDR3 bases: TGCGCCAGCAGCCGTGACAGAGATCAAGAGACCCAGTACTTC. As protein: CASSRDRDQETQYF.

J is TRBJ2-1 and V is TRBV20-1, with 9 bases identical to TRBD2. The length of the CDR3 is 16 residues. CDR1 is DFQATT, CDR2 SNEGSKA, per germline (reference sequence). V lost 6 bases, J lost 0 bases, and 9 bases stayed unmatched. The CDR3 sequence: CSAPAKRGASYNEQFF. CDR3 nucleotides: TGCAGTGCCCCTGCAAAGCGGGGGGCCTCCTACAATGAGCAGTTCTTC.

This clonotype was seen only a few times. The genes are TRBV6-5 and TRBJ2-1; TRBD2 matches 9 bases. The V and J ends lost 0 bases and 4 bases, in that order; junction bases with no gene match: 4. The V gene's germline CDR1 is MNHEY and CDR2 SVGAGI. The CDR3 extends over 16 amino acids. Written as DNA, the CDR3 is TGTGCCAGCAGTTACTCGGCGGGAGGGCTGTACAATGAGCAGTTCTTC. Translating it yields CASSYSAGGLYNEQFF.

This rearrangement joins TRBV3-1 to TRBJ2-5; D is undetermined. This CDR3 contains 15 residues. Trimming pared 3 bases from V and 3 bases from J, leaving 14 bases between. Germline V gene lookup returns CDR1 LGHDT and CDR2 YNNKEL (reference sequence). CDR3 DNA sequence: TGTGCCAGCAGCCACAAGATTGGCCGCGAAGAGACCCAGTACTTC. Translating gives CASSHKIGREETQYF.

This chain links TRBV6-1 with TRBJ1-1; unclear D gene. Germline V gene data show CDR1 as MNHNS and CDR2 as SASEGT. The CDR3 spans 10 residues. The V and J ends lost 10 bases and 5 bases respectively, with 8 bases between them. The CDR3 DNA reads TGTGCCACCCACCGGACTGAAGCTTTCTTT. Protein sequence: CATHRTEAFF.

The rearrangement uses TRBV10-3 and TRBJ2-5; weak D call: TRBD2 (7 bases). The ends were cut back, 3 bases at V and 3 bases at J, with 17 bases in the middle. Germline CDR1 is ENHRY and CDR2 is SYGVKD. CDR3 size: 16 residues. The CDR3 DNA reads as TGTGCCATCAGTGACCCGGGGGGCCCGGTAAAAGAGACCCAGTACTTC. Its protein product is CAISDPGGPVKETQYF.

V and J are TRBV11-2 and TRBJ2-7, with 9 bases aligning to TRBD2. CDR1 is SGHAT, CDR2 FQNNGV, per germline. The CDR3 spans 18 residues. After removal of 3 bases from V and 0 bases from J, the junction contained 12 bases not matched to a gene. CDR3 loop: CASSFGGFLAGTSYEQYF. The CDR3 nucleotides read TGTGCCAGCAGCTTCGGGGGGTTCCTAGCGGGGACCTCCTACGAGCAGTACTTC. Complete variable domain (other parts from reference TRBV11-2 and TRBJ2-7): EAGVAQSPRYKIIEKRQSVAFWCNPISGHATLYWYQQILGQGPKLLIQFQNNGVVDDSQLPKDRFSAERLKGVDSTLKIQPAKLEDSAVYLCASSFGGFLAGTSYEQYFGPGTRLTVT.

This clonotype was seen a few times. This chain joins TRBV2 and TRBJ1-5; the D gene is possibly TRBD1 (5 bases). V lost 8 bases and J lost 5, with 13 bases in between. CDR1 SNHLY and CDR2 FYNNEI come from the germline V gene. The CDR3 has 13 residues. CDR3 sequence: CASVLRGDQPQHF. The CDR3 DNA reads TGTGCCAGCGTACTTCGGGGGGATCAGCCCCAGCATTTT. The full variable domain, in which reference TRBV2 and TRBJ1-5 provide the parts outside the CDR3, is EPEVTQTPSHQVTQMGQEVILRCVPISNHLYFYWYRQILGQKVEFLVSFYNNEISEKSEIFDDQFSVERPDGSNFTLKIRSTKLEDSAMYFCASVLRGDQPQHFGDGTRLSIL.

The genes are TRBV28 and TRBJ1-2; a possible D gene is TRBD1 (5 bases). The germline CDR1 and CDR2 sequences are MDHEN and SYDVKM. V lost 7 bases, J lost 8 bases, and 17 bases lay in between. The CDR3 consists of 13 residues. The CDR3 loop reads CASNLDNPGGYTF. For the CDR3, the DNA is TGTGCCAGCAATCTGGACAATCCGGGCGGCTACACCTTC.

J is TRBJ1-4 and V is TRBV12-3 or TRBV12-4; no definite D call. The CDR3 is 13 residues long. Between the trimmed V and J ends, which lost 7 bases and 5 bases, there was a span of 11 bases. The CDR3 DNA sequence: TGTGCCAGCACCGTGGGCGTCAATGAAAAACTGTTTTTT. Protein product: CASTVGVNEKLFF.

This clonotype was detected a few times. The CDR3 reads CASSEYRASGSETQYF. The DNA of the CDR3 is TGTGCCAGCAGTGAATATAGGGCTAGCGGGAGCGAGACCCAGTACTTC. V and J are TRBV25-1 and TRBJ2-5; 10 bases align to TRBD2. The ends lost 0 bases at V and 5 bases at J; junction bases unmatched: 6. The CDR3 runs to 16 residues. The germline CDR1 and CDR2 sequences are MGHDK and SYGVNS.

This clonotype was seen more than once but under ten times. V is TRBV19 and J is TRBJ2-2; D is undetermined. V was clipped by 7 bases and J by 7 bases, with 13 bases between them. The CDR3 runs 13 residues. CDR1 and CDR2 from the germline V gene are LNHDA and SQIVND (reference sequence). The CDR3 sequence: CASNARASGELFF. CDR3 bases: TGTGCCAGTAACGCCCGAGCGAGCGGGGAGCTGTTTTTT.

The V call is TRBV6-1, the J call TRBJ2-7; either TRBD1 or TRBD2 may supply D (6 bases each). The V and J ends lost 8 bases and 2 bases respectively, with 13 bases between them. The germline V gene encodes CDR1 MNHNS and CDR2 SASEGT. CDR3 size: 13 residues. CDR3 coding DNA: TGTGCCAGCTACGGAGGGGGAACCTACGAGCAGTACTTC. Residues: CASYGGGTYEQYF.

The chain joins TRBV5-1 to TRBJ1-1, with D tentatively TRBD1 (5 bases). The CDR3 spans 15 residues. V was pared by 0 bases and J by 4 bases, with 13 bases between. The germline gives CDR1 SGHRS, CDR2 YFSETQ. The CDR3 DNA reads TGCGCCAGCAGCTTGGAGGTAGGGGCCGGCACTGAAGCTTTCTTT. It codes for CASSLEVGAGTEAFF.

This clonotype came up a few times. The gene calls are TRBV4-1 and TRBJ2-7, with 8 nucleotides matching TRBD1. V lost 3 bases, J lost 7 bases, and 5 bases stayed unmatched. Germline values: CDR1 MGHRA, CDR2 YSYEKL. This CDR3 contains 13 residues. The CDR3 spells CASSQDRVREQYF. The CDR3 nucleotides read TGCGCCAGCAGCCAGGACAGGGTTCGGGAGCAGTACTTC.

The V and J genes are TRBV5-1 and TRBJ2-1; maybe TRBD1 (6 bases). Germline V gene lookup returns CDR1 SGHRS and CDR2 YFSETQ. The CDR3 length is 16 residues. The ends were cut back, 0 bases at V and 7 bases at J, with 17 bases in the middle. The CDR3 DNA reads TGCGCCAGCAGCTTGGGGGAACAGGGTGTGTGGAATGAGCAGTTCTTC. This encodes CASSLGEQGVWNEQFF.

This clonotype was detected ten times or more. The chain combines TRBV5-1 with TRBJ1-2; the D gene is possibly TRBD1 (6 bases). Germline CDR1 SGHRS, CDR2 YFSETQ. The CDR3 has 13 amino acids. Trimming cost V 0 bases and J 4 bases, with 7 bases left between them. The CDR3 loop is CASSLEGVYGYTF. DNA for the CDR3: TGCGCCAGCAGCTTGGAGGGGGTCTATGGCTACACCTTC.